The present entry profiles one T cell receptor beta chain with its context. Its antigen is undetermined. Data came from immunoSEQ multiplex PCR; TCRdb stores just in-frame clones and leaves some out. The sample holds some 27,000 clones, roughly 91% seen once. The CDR3 consists of 14 residues. CDR1 and CDR2 (germline): SGHRS, YFSETQ. V lost 6 bases and J 8 bases, leaving 18 bases between the germline ends. These data are taken from a study of T cells in localized non-small cell lung cancer. Whole-study findings and limits: There was higher T cell clonality in uninvolved adjacent lung than in tumor, and it was highest there. Higher adjacent-lung clonality was associated with shorter survival.

The sequence derives from a female donor older than 55 with stage III squamous cell lung carcinoma. The gene calls are TRBV5-1 and TRBJ1-5; D remains ambiguous. The sample here was peripheral blood, taken before any cancer treatment. The CDR3: CASTKRTDPKPQHF. Here the CDR3 DNA reads TGCGCCAGCACTAAAAGGACGGACCCTAAGCCCCAGCATTTT.